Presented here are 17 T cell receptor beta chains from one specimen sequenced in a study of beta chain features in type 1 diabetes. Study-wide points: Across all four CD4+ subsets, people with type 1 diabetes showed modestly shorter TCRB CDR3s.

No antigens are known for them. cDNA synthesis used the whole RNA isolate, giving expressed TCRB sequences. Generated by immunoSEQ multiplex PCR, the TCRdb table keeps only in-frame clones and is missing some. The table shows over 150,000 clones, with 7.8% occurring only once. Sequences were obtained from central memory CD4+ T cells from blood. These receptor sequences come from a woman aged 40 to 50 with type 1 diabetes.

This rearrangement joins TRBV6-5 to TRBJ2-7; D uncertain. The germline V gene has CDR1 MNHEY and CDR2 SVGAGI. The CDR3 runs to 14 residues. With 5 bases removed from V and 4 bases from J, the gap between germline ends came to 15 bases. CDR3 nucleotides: TGTGCCAGCAGTCTGGAAGAGCGTAGGTACGAGCAGTACTTC. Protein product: CASSLEERRYEQYF.

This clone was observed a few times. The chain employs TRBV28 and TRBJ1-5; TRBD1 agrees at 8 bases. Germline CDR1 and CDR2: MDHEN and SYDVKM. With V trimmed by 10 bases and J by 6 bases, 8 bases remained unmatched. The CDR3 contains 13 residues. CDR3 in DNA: TGTGCCACCAAACAGGGGGAGGCTCAGCCCCAGCATTTT. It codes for CATKQGEAQPQHF.

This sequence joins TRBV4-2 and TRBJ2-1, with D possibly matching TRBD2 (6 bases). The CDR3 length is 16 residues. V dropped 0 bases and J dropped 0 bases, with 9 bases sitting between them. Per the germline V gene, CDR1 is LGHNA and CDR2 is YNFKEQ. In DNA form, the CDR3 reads TGTGCCAGCAGCCAAGACCTAGCGAGCTCCTACAATGAGCAGTTCTTC. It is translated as CASSQDLASSYNEQFF.

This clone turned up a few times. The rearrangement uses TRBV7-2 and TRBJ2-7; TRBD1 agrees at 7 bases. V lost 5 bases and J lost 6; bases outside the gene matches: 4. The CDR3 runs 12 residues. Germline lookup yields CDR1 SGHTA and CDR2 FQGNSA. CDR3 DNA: TGTGCCAGCAGCAAGGGACAGCTCGAGCAGTACTTC. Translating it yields CASSKGQLEQYF.

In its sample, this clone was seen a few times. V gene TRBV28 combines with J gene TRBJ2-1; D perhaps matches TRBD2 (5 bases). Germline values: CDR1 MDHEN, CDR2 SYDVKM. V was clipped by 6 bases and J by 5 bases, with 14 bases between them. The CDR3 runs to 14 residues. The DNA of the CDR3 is TGTGCCAGCAGGCTGGGTTTCGGGAACAATGAGCAGTTCTTC. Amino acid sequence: CASRLGFGNNEQFF.

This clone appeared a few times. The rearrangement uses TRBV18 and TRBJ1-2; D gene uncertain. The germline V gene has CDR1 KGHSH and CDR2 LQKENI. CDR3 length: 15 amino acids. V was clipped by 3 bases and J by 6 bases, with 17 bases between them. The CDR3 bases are TGTGCCAGCTCACCCTCTTCGGGAACGTTCGATGGCTACACCTTC. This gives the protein CASSPSSGTFDGYTF.

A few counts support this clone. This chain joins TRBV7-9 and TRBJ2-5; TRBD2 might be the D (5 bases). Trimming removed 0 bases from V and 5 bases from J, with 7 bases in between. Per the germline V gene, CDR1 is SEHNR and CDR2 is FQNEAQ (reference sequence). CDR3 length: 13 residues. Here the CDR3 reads CASSLAASETQYF. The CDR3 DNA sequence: TGTGCCAGCAGCTTAGCGGCTAGCGAGACCCAGTACTTC.

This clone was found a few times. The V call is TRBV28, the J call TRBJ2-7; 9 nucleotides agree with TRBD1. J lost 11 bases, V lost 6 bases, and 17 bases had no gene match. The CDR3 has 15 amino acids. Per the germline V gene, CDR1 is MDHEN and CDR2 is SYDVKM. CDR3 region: CASSQPGQGPSEKYF. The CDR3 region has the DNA TGTGCCAGCAGCCAACCGGGACAGGGACCTAGTGAGAAGTACTTC.

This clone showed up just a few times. The CDR3 region has the DNA TGTGCCAGCAGTGACAGCAGGGGAAACGGGGCCAACGTCCTGACTTTC. Its translation: CASSDSRGNGANVLTF. This rearrangement joins TRBV28 to TRBJ2-6; maybe TRBD1 (6 bases). This CDR3 contains 16 residues. Germline lookup yields CDR1 MDHEN and CDR2 SYDVKM. Trimming removed 5 bases at V and 4 bases at J, with 15 bases between.

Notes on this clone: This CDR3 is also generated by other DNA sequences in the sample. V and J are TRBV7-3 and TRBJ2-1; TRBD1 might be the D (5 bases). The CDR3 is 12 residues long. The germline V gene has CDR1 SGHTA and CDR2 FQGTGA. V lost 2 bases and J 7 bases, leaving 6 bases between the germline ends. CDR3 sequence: CASSLDSNEQFF. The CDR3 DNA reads TGTGCCAGCAGCTTAGACAGTAATGAGCAGTTCTTC.

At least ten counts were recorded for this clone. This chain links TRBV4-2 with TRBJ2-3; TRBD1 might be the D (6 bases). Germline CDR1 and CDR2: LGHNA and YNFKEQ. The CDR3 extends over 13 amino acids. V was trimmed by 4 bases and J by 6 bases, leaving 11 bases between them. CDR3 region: CASSRDTLDTQYF. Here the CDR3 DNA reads TGTGCCAGCAGCCGGGACACCCTGGATACGCAGTATTTT.

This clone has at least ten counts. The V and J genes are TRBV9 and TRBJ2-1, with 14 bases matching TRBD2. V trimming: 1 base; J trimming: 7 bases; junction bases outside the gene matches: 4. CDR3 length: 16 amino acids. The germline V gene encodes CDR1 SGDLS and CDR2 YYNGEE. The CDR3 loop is CASSVRLAGGGNEQFF. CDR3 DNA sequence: TGTGCCAGCAGCGTACGACTAGCGGGAGGGGGTAATGAGCAGTTCTTC. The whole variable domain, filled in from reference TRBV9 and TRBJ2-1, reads DSGVTQTPKHLITATGQRVTLRCSPRSGDLSVYWYQQSLDQGLQFLIQYYNGEERAKGNILERFSAQQFPDLHSELNLSSLELGDSALYFCASSVRLAGGGNEQFFGPGTRLTVL.

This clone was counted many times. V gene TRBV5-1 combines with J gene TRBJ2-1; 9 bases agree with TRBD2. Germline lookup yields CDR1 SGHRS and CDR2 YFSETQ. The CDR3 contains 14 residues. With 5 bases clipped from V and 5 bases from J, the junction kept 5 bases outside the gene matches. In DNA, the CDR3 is TGCGCCAGCAGTGGCGGGAGGGCGAACAATGAGCAGTTCTTC. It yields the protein CASSGGRANNEQFF.

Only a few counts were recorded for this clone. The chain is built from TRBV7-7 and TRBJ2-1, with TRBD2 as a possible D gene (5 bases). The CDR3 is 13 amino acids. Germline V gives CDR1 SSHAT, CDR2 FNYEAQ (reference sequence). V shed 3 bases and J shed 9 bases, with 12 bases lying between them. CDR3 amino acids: CASSFRTAGEQFF. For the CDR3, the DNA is TGTGCCAGCAGCTTCCGGACTGCCGGTGAGCAGTTCTTC.

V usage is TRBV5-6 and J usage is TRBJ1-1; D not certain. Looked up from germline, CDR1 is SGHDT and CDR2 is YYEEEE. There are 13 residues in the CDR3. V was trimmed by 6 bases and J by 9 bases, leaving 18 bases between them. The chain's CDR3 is CASTRPGVGKAFF. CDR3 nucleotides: TGTGCCAGCACCCGCCCCGGGGTAGGAAAAGCTTTCTTT.

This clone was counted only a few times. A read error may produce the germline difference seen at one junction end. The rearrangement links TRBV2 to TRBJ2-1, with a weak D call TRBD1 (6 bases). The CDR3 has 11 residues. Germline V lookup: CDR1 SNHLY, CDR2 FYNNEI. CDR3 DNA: TGTGCCAGCAGTGACATCAGGGGATATCTCTTC. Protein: CASSDIRGYLF.

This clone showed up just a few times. The CDR3 loop is CASSLVSRDMEQFF. The CDR3 coding sequence is TGTGCCAGCAGCTTAGTCTCTAGGGACATGGAGCAGTTCTTC. The chain combines TRBV7-2 with TRBJ2-1; D is perhaps TRBD1 (6 bases). Germline CDR1 SGHTA, CDR2 FQGNSA. V was shortened by 1 base and J by 10 bases, with 14 bases between the two germline ends. The CDR3 totals 14 residues.